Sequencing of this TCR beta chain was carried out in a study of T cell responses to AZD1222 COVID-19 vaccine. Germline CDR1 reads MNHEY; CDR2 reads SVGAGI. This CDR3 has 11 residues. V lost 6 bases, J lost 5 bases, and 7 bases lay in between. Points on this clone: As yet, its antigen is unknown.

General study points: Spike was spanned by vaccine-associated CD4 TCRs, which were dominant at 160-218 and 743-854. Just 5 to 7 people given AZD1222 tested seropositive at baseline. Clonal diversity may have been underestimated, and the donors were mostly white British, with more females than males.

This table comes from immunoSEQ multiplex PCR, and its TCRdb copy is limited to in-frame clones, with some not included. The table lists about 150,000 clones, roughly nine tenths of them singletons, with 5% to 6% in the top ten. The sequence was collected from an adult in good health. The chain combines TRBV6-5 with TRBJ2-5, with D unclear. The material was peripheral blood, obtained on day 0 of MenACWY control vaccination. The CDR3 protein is CASRNWETQYF. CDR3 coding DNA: TGTGCCAGCAGGAATTGGGAGACCCAGTACTTC.